Sequencing of this TCR beta chain was carried out in a study of identical twins. V shed 0 bases and J shed 12 bases, with 10 bases lying between them. The germline CDR1 and CDR2 sequences are SGHRS and YFSETQ. The CDR3 is made up of 12 amino acids. Findings and caveats of the study: Modelling approaches yielded underestimates of out-of-frame TCR alpha sharing between monozygotic twins.

This clonotype showed up many times. The antigen is undetermined. It was template switching that added a universal primer site, and there were unique molecular identifiers on the cDNA. TCRdb redid the calling of the 5' RACE reads with MiXCR, one entry per CDR3 protein. The sample lists nearly 650,000 distinct CDR3 sequences, around 7.5% occurring once. These data also featured in a second study, about yellow fever vaccine responses in identical twins.

The specimen was PBMCs. The clonotype originates from a woman aged 18-35 years in good health. The V and J genes are TRBV5-1 and TRBJ2-1; the D gene is possibly TRBD2 (5 bases). The CDR3 region is CASSLDLAGQFF. The CDR3 nucleotides are TGCGCCAGCAGCTTGGACCTCGCGGGGCAGTTCTTC.